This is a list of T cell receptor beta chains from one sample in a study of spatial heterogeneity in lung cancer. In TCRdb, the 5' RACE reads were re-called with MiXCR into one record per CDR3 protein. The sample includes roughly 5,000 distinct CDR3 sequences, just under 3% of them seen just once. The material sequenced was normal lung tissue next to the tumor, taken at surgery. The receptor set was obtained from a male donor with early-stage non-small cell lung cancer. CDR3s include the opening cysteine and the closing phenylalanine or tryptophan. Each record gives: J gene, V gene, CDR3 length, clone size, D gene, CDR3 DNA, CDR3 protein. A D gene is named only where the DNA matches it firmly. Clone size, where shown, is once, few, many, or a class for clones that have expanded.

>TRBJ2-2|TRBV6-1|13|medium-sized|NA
TGTGCCAGCTCCGCCGGAGGGACCGGGGAGCTGTTTTTT
CASSAGGTGELFF
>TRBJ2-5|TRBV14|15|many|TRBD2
TGTGCCAGCAGCCAAGGAGCGGGAGTGATGGAGACCCAGTACTTC
CASSQGAGVMETQYF
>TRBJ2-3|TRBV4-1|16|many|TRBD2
TGCGCCAGCAGCAACCGGGAGCGGGGGGGAACAGATACGCAGTATTTT
CASSNRERGGTDTQYF
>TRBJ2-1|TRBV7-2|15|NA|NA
TGTGCCAGCAGCCCCTTCCCAAGGGGGTCCCCTGAGCAGTTCTTC
CASSPFPRGSPEQFF
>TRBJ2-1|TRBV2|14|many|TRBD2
TGTGCCAGCTTAAGAGGGAGGGATTCCAATGAGCAGTTCTTC
CASLRGRDSNEQFF
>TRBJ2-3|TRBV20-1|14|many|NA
TGCAGTGCTAGCGGGCCCCCGACAGCGGATACGCAGTATTTT
CSASGPPTADTQYF
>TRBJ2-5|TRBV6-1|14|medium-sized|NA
TGTGCCAGCAGTGCCCGGGGTAGGCAAGAGACCCAGTACTTC
CASSARGRQETQYF
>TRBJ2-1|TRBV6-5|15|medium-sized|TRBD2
TGTGCCAGCGCTCGCTGGGGGGGCTCCTACAATGAGCAGTTCTTC
CASARWGGSYNEQFF
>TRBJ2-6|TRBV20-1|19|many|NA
TGCAGTGCTCGCCCCCCGGCCGGCGGAGTTACCTCTGGGGCCAACGTCCTGACTTTC
CSARPPAGGVTSGANVLTF
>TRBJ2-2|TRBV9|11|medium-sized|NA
TGTGCCAGCAGCAGCACCGGGGAGCTGTTTTTT
CASSSTGELFF
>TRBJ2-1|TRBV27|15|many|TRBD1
TGTGCCAGCAGTTTTGAACAGGGGCGATTTAATGAGCAGTTCTTC
CASSFEQGRFNEQFF
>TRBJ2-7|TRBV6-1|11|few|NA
TGTGCCAGCAGTGAAGCAGGGGCGAAGTACTTC
CASSEAGAKYF
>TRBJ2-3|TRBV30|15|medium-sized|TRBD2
TGTGCCTGTCCACTAGCGGGGGGGCCATCCGATACGCAGTATTTT
CACPLAGGPSDTQYF
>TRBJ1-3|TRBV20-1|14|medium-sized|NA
TGCAGTGCTCTCCAATTAAGCTCTGGAAACACCATATATTTT
CSALQLSSGNTIYF
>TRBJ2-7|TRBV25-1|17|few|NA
TGTGCCAGCAGTGGGCGCTTAGATCCCTATATCTCCTACGAGCAGTACTTC
CASSGRLDPYISYEQYF
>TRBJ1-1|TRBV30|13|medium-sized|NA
TGTGCCTGGAGTGTAGGCCCGAACACTGAAGCTTTCTTT
CAWSVGPNTEAFF
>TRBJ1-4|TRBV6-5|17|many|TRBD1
TGTGCCAGCAGTTACTCATTAATGGGACAGGGTGATGAAAAACTGTTTTTT
CASSYSLMGQGDEKLFF
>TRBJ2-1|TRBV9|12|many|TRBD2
TGTGCCAGTACTAGCGATAACAATGAGCAGTTCTTC
CASTSDNNEQFF
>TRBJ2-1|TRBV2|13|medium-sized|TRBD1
TGTGCCACTACCCGGGACAGGGAAAATGAGCAGTTCTTC
CATTRDRENEQFF
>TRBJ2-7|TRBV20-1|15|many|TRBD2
TGCAGTGCTAGATATCCCGCGGGAGGACCCTACGAGCAGTACTTC
CSARYPAGGPYEQYF
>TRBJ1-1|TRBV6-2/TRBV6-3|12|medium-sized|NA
TGTGCCAGCAGTTACAGGGACACTGAAGCTTTCTTT
CASSYRDTEAFF
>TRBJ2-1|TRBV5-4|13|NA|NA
TGTGCCAGCAGCTTGTTAGTTTCTAGTGAGCAGTTCTTC
CASSLLVSSEQFF
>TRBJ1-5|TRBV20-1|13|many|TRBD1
TGCAGTGCGCGACAGGGAACCAATCAGCCCCAGCATTTT
CSARQGTNQPQHF
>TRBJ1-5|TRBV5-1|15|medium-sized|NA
TGCGCCAGCAGCTTAGGCCCGAATGGGTATCAGCCCCAGCATTTT
CASSLGPNGYQPQHF
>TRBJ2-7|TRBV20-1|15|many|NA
TGCAGTGCTAGAGACCCCCGGGACCCTCGGTACGAGCAGTACTTC
CSARDPRDPRYEQYF
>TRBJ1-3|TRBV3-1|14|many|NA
TGTGCCAGCAGCATTGGGACCTCTGGAAACACCATATATTTT
CASSIGTSGNTIYF
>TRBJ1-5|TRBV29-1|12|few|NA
TGCAGCGTTGAAGCAGGGGCCGGCAACCAGCATTTT
CSVEAGAGNQHF
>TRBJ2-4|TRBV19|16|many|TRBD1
TGTGCCAGTAGTATAGGACAGGGGGGGGCCAAAAACATTCAGTACTTC
CASSIGQGGAKNIQYF
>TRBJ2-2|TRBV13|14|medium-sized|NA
TGTGCCAGCAGCATGGGACACAGGGCCGGGGAGCTGTTTTTT
CASSMGHRAGELFF
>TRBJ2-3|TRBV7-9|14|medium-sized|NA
TGTGCCAGCAGCGTAGGGACGTCGGGAGATACGCAGTATTTT
CASSVGTSGDTQYF
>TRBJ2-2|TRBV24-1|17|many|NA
TGTGCCACCAGCACCTCTTGGGGGACGACAAACACCGGGGAGCTGTTTTTT
CATSTSWGTTNTGELFF
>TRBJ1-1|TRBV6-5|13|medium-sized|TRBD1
TGTGCCAGCAGGTACAGGGGAAGTACTGAAGCTTTCTTT
CASRYRGSTEAFF
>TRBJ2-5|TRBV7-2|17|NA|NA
TGTGCCAGCAGCTTATACGGTTTCAGGGTCCACCAAGAGACCCAGTACTTC
CASSLYGFRVHQETQYF
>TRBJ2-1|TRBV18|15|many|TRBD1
TGTGCCACCCGGGGTGGACAGGGGACAAATAATGAGCAGTTCTTC
CATRGGQGTNNEQFF
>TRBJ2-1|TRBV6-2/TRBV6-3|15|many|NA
TGTGCCAGCAGCTCCGACAGAGTCTCCTACAATGAGCAGTTCTTC
CASSSDRVSYNEQFF
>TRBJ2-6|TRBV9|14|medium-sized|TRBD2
TGTGCCAGCGGGGGGGGAGCTGGGGCCAACGTCCTGACTTTC
CASGGGAGANVLTF
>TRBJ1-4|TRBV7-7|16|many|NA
TGTGCCAGCAGCTGCCCAACGAAGAGGGGCAGGGAAAAACTGTTTTTT
CASSCPTKRGREKLFF
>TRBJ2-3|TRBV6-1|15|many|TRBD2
TGTGCCAGCAGTGAATCTAGCGGTAGCACAGATACGCAGTATTTT
CASSESSGSTDTQYF
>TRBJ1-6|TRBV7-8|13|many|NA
TGTGCCAGCAGCCCGACAGGCCGGTGGGCCCTCCACTTT
CASSPTGRWALHF
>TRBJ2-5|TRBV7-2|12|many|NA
TGTGCCAGCGGCTCCAGGCGGGAGACCCAGTACTTC
CASGSRRETQYF
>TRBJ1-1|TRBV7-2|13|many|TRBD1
TGTGCCAGCAGCGTGGGACAGGGAACTGAAGCTTTCTTT
CASSVGQGTEAFF
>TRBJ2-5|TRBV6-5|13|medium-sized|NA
TGTGCCAGCAGTTTCCCAGGGCGGGAGACCCAGTACTTC
CASSFPGRETQYF
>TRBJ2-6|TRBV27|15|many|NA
TGTGCCAGCAGTTTTAGGGGGGCTGGGGCCAACGTCCTGACTTTC
CASSFRGAGANVLTF
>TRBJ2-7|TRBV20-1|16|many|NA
TGCAGTGCTAGCGGATCCGGGACGCAGGGCGGCTACGAGCAGTACTTC
CSASGSGTQGGYEQYF
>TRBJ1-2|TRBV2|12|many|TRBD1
TGTGCCAGCAGAGAAAACAGGGGTGGCTACACCTTC
CASRENRGGYTF
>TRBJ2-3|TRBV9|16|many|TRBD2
TGTGCCAGCAGCACCGGACTAGCGGGAAGGACAGATACGCAGTATTTT
CASSTGLAGRTDTQYF